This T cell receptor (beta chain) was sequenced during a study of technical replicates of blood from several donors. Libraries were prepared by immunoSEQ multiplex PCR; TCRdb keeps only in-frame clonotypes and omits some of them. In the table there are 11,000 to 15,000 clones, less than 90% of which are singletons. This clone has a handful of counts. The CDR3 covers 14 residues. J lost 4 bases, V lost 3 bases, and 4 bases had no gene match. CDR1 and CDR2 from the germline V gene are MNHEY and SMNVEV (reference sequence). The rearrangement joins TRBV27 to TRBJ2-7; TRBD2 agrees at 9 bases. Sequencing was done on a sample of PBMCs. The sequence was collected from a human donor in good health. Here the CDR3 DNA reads TGTGCCAGCAGTTTGCGGGAGGGCCTATACGAGCAGTACTTC. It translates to CASSLREGLYEQYF.